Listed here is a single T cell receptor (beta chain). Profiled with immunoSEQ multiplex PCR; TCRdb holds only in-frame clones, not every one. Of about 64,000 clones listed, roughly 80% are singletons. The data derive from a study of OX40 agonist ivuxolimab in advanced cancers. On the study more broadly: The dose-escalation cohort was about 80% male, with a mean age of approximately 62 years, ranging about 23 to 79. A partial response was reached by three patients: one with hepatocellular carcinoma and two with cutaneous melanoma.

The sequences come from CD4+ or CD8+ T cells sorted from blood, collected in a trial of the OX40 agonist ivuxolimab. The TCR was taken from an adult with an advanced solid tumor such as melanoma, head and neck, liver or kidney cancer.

The CDR3 here is CASSLAGTGREKLFF. CDR3 sequence (DNA): TGCGCCAGCAGCTTGGCGGGGACAGGGCGGGAAAAACTGTTTTTT. The rearrangement joins TRBV5-1 to TRBJ1-4; 9 bases match TRBD1. The germline gives CDR1 SGHRS, CDR2 YFSETQ. Unmatched junction bases numbered 5, after V lost 0 bases and J lost 8 bases. The CDR3 extends over 15 amino acids.